Listed below are T cell receptor beta chains from one sample, sequenced in a study of T cell changes during pregnancy in multiple sclerosis. The assay was immunoSEQ multiplex PCR, and TCRdb's table has in-frame clones only and misses some. The sample shows approximately 58,000 clones, about 90% of them seen only once. This specimen was CD4+ T cells from peripheral blood mononuclear cells, taken after pregnancy. The receptor set was obtained from a female donor in good health, enrolled as a control in a pregnancy study. CDR3s include the opening cysteine and the closing phenylalanine or tryptophan. A D gene is named only where the DNA matches it firmly. Part of the rows lack a size; the others show once, few, many or a class for expanded clones.

clone size	D gene	V gene	J gene	CDR3 protein	CDR3 DNA
.	.	TRBV19	TRBJ2-7	CASSIATGSSFYEQYF	TGTGCCAGTAGTATTGCTACAGGGTCCTCCTTTTACGAGCAGTACTTC
.	.	TRBV5-1	TRBJ1-4	CASSFSNGVNEKLFF	TGCGCCAGCAGCTTTTCTAATGGAGTTAATGAAAAACTGTTTTTT
.	.	TRBV6-5	TRBJ2-3	CASRWTWADTQYF	TGTGCCAGCAGATGGACATGGGCAGATACGCAGTATTTT
.	.	TRBV12-5	TRBJ2-5	CASGSGDPQETQYF	TGTGCTAGTGGTTCAGGGGATCCTCAAGAGACCCAGTACTTC
.	TRBD1	TRBV15	TRBJ2-7	CATSEGQPYEQYF	TGTGCCACCAGCGAGGGACAGCCCTACGAGCAGTACTTC
.	TRBD1	TRBV6-1	TRBJ1-2	CASSEISGGTNYGYTF	TGTGCCAGCAGTGAGATTTCAGGGGGTACTAACTATGGCTACACCTTC
.	TRBD1	TRBV5-1	TRBJ2-7	CASSTGQNLRSSYEQYF	TGCGCCAGCAGCACGGGACAGAATCTTAGAAGCTCCTACGAGCAGTACTTC
.	.	TRBV15	TRBJ1-1	CATSRPQGKRAEAFF	TGTGCCACCAGCAGACCCCAGGGGAAGAGGGCTGAAGCTTTCTTT
.	.	TRBV5-4	TRBJ2-7	CASSLGGLSSYEQYF	TGTGCCAGCAGCTTGGGGGGACTCAGCTCCTACGAGCAGTACTTC
.	.	TRBV7-2	TRBJ1-5	CASSLGGAVTIQPQHF	TGTGCCAGCAGCTTAGGGGGCGCGGTCACAATTCAGCCCCAGCATTTT
.	.	TRBV6-5	TRBJ1-5	CASSYRENPNQPQHF	TGTGCCAGCAGTTATCGGGAGAACCCCAATCAGCCCCAGCATTTT
few	TRBD1	TRBV7-3	TRBJ1-1	CASSYGQGTEAFF	TGTGCCAGCAGCTATGGACAGGGGACTGAAGCTTTCTTT
.	.	TRBV30	TRBJ1-3	CAWSVPGTGNTIYF	TGTGCCTGGAGTGTACCAGGGACTGGAAACACCATATATTTT
.	.	TRBV5-8	TRBJ2-2	CASSLEGGATGELFF	TGTGCCAGCAGCTTGGAGGGCGGGGCTACCGGGGAGCTGTTTTTT
.	.	TRBV5-1	TRBJ2-2	CASSFPQGGNTGELFF	TGCGCCAGCAGCTTTCCTCAGGGGGGTAACACCGGGGAGCTGTTTTTT
.	.	TRBV4-3	TRBJ1-1	CASSQDLIVGGSQAEAFF	TGCGCCAGCAGCCAAGATCTCATAGTCGGTGGCAGTCAGGCTGAAGCTTTCTTT
.	.	TRBV7-9	TRBJ1-6	CASSSYEGSPLHF	TGTGCCAGCAGCTCTTATGAGGGATCACCCCTCCACTTT
.	.	TRBV18	TRBJ1-1	CASSPLAGPNTEAFF	TGTGCCAGCTCACCACTGGCAGGGCCAAACACTGAAGCTTTCTTT
.	.	TRBV15	TRBJ2-1	CATSRGAEYNEQFF	TGTGCCACCAGCAGAGGAGCGGAGTACAATGAGCAGTTCTTC
.	TRBD1	TRBV6-1	TRBJ1-6	CASGGTVNNSPLHF	TGTGCCAGCGGTGGGACAGTTAATAATTCACCCCTCCACTTT
.	TRBD2	TRBV7-2	TRBJ2-3	CASSLAQVGRDTQYF	TGTGCCAGCAGCTTAGCGCAGGTCGGGAGGGATACGCAGTATTTT
.	.	TRBV5-4	TRBJ2-6	CASSYQGGGANVLTF	TGTGCCAGCAGCTATCAGGGTGGAGGGGCCAACGTCCTGACTTTC
few	.	TRBV20-1	TRBJ2-5	CSAKKGETQYF	TGCAGTGCGAAGAAGGGGGAGACCCAGTACTTC
once	.	TRBV19	TRBJ1-2	CASSDLGVGYTF	TGTGCCAGTAGTGATCTTGGAGTGGGCTACACCTTC
.	TRBD1	TRBV13	TRBJ2-5	CASSTRQGWETQYF	TGTGCCAGCAGCACCCGACAGGGTTGGGAGACCCAGTACTTC
.	.	TRBV18	TRBJ1-2	CASSPQMGGANYGYTF	TGTGCCAGCTCACCCCAAATGGGGGGGGCGAACTATGGCTACACCTTC
once	TRBD2	TRBV9	TRBJ2-3	CASSPLAGEATDTQYF	TGTGCCAGCAGCCCGTTAGCGGGGGAAGCCACAGATACGCAGTATTTT
.	.	TRBV11-3	TRBJ2-7	CASSLDPSSDYEQYF	TGTGCCAGCAGCTTAGACCCGTCCAGCGACTACGAGCAGTACTTC
.	TRBD2	TRBV5-1	TRBJ2-3	CASTRTSGGPLSQYF	TGCGCCAGCACCAGGACTAGCGGGGGGCCCCTCTCTCAGTATTTT
once	TRBD2	TRBV19	TRBJ2-5	CASSINGGAGETQYF	TGTGCCAGTAGTATAAACGGGGGGGCTGGAGAGACCCAGTACTTC
.	TRBD1	TRBV2	TRBJ2-7	CASSEDRGSYEQYF	TGTGCCAGCAGTGAGGACAGGGGATCCTACGAGCAGTACTTC
few	.	TRBV30	TRBJ1-1	CAWAEVSEAFF	TGTGCCTGGGCGGAGGTGAGTGAAGCTTTCTTT
.	.	TRBV4-2	TRBJ2-2	CASSRYKEGRAGELFF	TGTGCCAGCAGCCGATATAAGGAGGGTAGGGCCGGGGAGCTGTTTTTT
.	.	TRBV5-5	TRBJ2-2	CASRRGSNTGELFF	TGTGCCAGCAGGCGTGGGAGCAACACCGGGGAGCTGTTTTTT
.	.	TRBV5-1	TRBJ2-7	CASSPTGSRYEQYF	TGCGCCAGCAGCCCGACAGGCTCCCGCTACGAGCAGTACTTC
once	TRBD1	TRBV15	TRBJ1-4	CATSRPPGQTNEKLFF	TGTGCCACCAGCAGACCCCCGGGACAGACTAATGAAAAACTGTTTTTT
.	TRBD1	TRBV7-9	TRBJ2-7	CASSWDSYEQYF	TGTGCCAGCAGCTGGGACAGCTACGAGCAGTACTTC
.	.	TRBV29-1	TRBJ1-2	CSVGGNGNGYTF	TGCAGCGTTGGGGGAAACGGGAACGGCTACACCTTC
.	.	TRBV5-1	TRBJ1-5	CASSLEGDPAQPQHF	TGCGCCAGCAGCTTGGAGGGGGACCCTGCTCAGCCCCAGCATTTT
once	.	TRBV5-1	TRBJ1-5	CASSPGDNQPQHF	TGCGCCAGCAGCCCAGGGGACAATCAGCCCCAGCATTTT
.	.	TRBV7-8	TRBJ1-1	CASSFGRANTEAFF	TGTGCCAGCAGCTTTGGGAGGGCGAACACTGAAGCTTTCTTT
once	TRBD2	TRBV19	TRBJ2-7	CASSILAGGQQYF	TGTGCCAGTAGTATCCTAGCGGGGGGCCAGCAGTACTTC
.	TRBD1	TRBV29-1	TRBJ2-4	CSVFGQGVDIQYF	TGCAGCGTTTTTGGGCAGGGGGTGGACATTCAGTACTTC
.	TRBD1	TRBV5-1	TRBJ1-2	CASSVGTGPAYGYTF	TGCGCCAGCAGCGTGGGGACAGGCCCCGCATATGGCTACACCTTC
.	TRBD1	TRBV5-5	TRBJ2-3	CASSLGPGQGKDTQYF	TGTGCCAGCAGCTTGGGACCGGGACAGGGCAAAGATACGCAGTATTTT
.	.	TRBV4-3	TRBJ1-6	CASRPGRHGISPLHF	TGCGCCAGCAGGCCCGGGAGGCACGGAATTTCACCCCTCCACTTT
.	.	TRBV6-6	TRBJ1-4	CASNRDEKLFF	TGTGCCAGCAATAGAGATGAAAAACTGTTTTTT
.	TRBD1	TRBV30	TRBJ2-7	CAWSAGTVFYEQYF	TGTGCCTGGAGTGCCGGGACAGTATTCTACGAGCAGTACTTC
once	TRBD1	TRBV4-1	TRBJ1-6	CASSNGQGFSPLHF	TGCGCCAGCAGCAATGGACAGGGCTTTTCACCCCTCCACTTT
once	TRBD1	TRBV6-5	TRBJ2-7	CASSRDRGGYEQYF	TGTGCCAGCAGTCGAGACAGGGGGGGCTACGAGCAGTACTTC
.	TRBD1	TRBV7-9	TRBJ1-5	CASSKTGQGAFGSNQPQHF	TGTGCCAGCAGCAAGACCGGACAGGGGGCTTTTGGTAGCAATCAGCCCCAGCATTTT
.	.	TRBV7-8	TRBJ2-2	CASATSPTGELFF	TGTGCCAGCGCTACCTCTCCCACCGGGGAGCTGTTTTTT